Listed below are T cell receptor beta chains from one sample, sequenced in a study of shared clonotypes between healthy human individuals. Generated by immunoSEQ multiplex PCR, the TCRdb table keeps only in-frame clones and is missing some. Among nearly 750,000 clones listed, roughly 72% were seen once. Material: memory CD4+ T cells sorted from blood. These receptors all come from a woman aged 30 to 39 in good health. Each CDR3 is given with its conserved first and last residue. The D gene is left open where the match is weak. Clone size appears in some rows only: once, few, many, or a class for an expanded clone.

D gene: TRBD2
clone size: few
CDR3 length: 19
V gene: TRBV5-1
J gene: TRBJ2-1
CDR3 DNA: TGCGCCAGCAGCTTGGTATTAGCGGGAGGTAAAAGCTCCTACAATGAGCAGTTCTTC
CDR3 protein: CASSLVLAGGKSSYNEQFF

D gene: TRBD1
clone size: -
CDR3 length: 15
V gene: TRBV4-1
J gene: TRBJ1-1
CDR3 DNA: TGCGCCAGCAGCCAAGAAGAGACAGGGGGTTCGGAAGCTTTCTTT
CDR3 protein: CASSQEETGGSEAFF

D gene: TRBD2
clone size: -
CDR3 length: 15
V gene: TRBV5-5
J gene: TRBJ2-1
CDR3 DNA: TGTGCCAGCAGCTTGGGGCTAGCGGTTTACAATGAGCAGTTCTTC
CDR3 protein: CASSLGLAVYNEQFF

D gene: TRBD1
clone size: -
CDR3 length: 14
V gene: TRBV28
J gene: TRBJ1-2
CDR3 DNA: TGTGCCAGCAGACCTACAGGGGTGCGAAGCGGCTACACCTTC
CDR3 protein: CASRPTGVRSGYTF

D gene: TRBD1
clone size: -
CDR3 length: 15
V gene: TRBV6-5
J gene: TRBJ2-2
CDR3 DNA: TGTGCCAGCAGACCGGGACAGCCTAACACCGGGGAGCTGTTTTTT
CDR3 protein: CASRPGQPNTGELFF

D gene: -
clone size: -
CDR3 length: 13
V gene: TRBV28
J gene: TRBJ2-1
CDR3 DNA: TGTGCCAGCACCCCCGGGTCCTACAATGAGCAGTTCTTC
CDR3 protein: CASTPGSYNEQFF

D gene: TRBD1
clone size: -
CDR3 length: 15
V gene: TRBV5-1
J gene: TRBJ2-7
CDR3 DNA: TGCGCCAGCAGCTCGACGGGACAGCCAGGCTACGAGCAGTACTTC
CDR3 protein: CASSSTGQPGYEQYF

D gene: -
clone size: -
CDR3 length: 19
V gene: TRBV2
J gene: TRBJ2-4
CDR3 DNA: TGTGCCAGCCGTTATGCCGGGACTCCCTACTGGGGGGCCAAAAACATTCAGTACTTC
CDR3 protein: CASRYAGTPYWGAKNIQYF

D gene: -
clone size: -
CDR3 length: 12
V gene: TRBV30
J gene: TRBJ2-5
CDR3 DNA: TGTGCCTGGAGTGTAGGGTCAGAGACCCAGTACTTC
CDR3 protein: CAWSVGSETQYF

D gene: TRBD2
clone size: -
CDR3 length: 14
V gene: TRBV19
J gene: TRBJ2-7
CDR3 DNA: TGTGCCAGTAGTATTGATCTAGCGGCCTACGAGCAGTACTTC
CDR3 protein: CASSIDLAAYEQYF

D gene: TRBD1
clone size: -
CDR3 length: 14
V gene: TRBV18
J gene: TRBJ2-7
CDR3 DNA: TGTGCCAGCTCACCAGCCGGGACAGGGGGCGAGCAGTACTTC
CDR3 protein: CASSPAGTGGEQYF

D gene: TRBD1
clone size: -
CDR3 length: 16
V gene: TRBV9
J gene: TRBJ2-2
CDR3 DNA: TGTGCCAGCAGCCCAAGGACAGGGTCCTACACCGGGGAGCTGTTTTTT
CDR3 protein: CASSPRTGSYTGELFF

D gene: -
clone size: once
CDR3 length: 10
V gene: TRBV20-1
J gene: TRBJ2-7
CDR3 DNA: TGCAGTGCTAGCAACTACGAGCAGTACTTC
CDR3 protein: CSASNYEQYF

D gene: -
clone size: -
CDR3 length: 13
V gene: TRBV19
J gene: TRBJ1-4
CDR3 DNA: TGTGCCAGTACTCCGGGGTTTGATGAAAAACTGTTTTTT
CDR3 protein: CASTPGFDEKLFF

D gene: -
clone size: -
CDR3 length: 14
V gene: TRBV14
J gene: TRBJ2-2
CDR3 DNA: TGTGCCAGCAGCCAAGATGCCAACACCGGGGAGCTGTTTTTT
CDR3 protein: CASSQDANTGELFF

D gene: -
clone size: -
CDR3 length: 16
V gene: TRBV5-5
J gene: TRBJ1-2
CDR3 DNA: TGTGCCAGCAGCTTGAGTCGGGAAAAGAGACCTTATGGCTACACCTTC
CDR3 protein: CASSLSREKRPYGYTF

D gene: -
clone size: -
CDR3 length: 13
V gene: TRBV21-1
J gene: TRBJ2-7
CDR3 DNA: TGTGCCAGCAGCAAAAATGCAGATTACGAGCAGTACTTC
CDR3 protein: CASSKNADYEQYF

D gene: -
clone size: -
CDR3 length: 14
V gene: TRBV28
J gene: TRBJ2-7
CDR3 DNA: TGTGCCAGCAGTTTCACAGGGATTCCCTACGAGCAGTACTTC
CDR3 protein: CASSFTGIPYEQYF